This record covers a single T cell receptor beta chain. Its specificity is not known. V was clipped by 5 bases and J by 7 bases; unmatched bases: 5. Germline CDR1 and CDR2: SGHVS and FNYEAQ. This CDR3 contains 14 residues. Cells were stimulated nonspecifically with anti-CD3/anti-CD28 magnetic beads. Responding CD4+ T cells were sorted by upregulation of both CD40 ligand and CD69. Donors had CD4+ T cell counts above 400 cells/uL and were CMV-seropositive. Before stimulation, PBMCs underwent CD8+ T cell depletion. The sample is drawn from a study of persistence of HIV-infected CD4 T cells. About the study: A larger, less memory-rich fraction responded to anti-CD3/anti-CD28 beads than to antigen. Study-wide results and limits: Within sorted populations, more oligoclonal TCRs accompanied more oligoclonal proviruses.

The libraries were made with immunoSEQ version 4 in survey mode. Libraries were prepared by immunoSEQ multiplex PCR; TCRdb keeps only in-frame clonotypes and omits some of them. The table records some 41,000 clones, roughly 90% of them present only once. The clonotype comes from an adult man with HIV who was CMV-seropositive. The sample was CD4+ T cells sorted from PBMCs after roughly 19-hour stimulation, taken from a patient who received antiretroviral therapy. V usage is TRBV7-6 and J usage is TRBJ1-4; 9 positions match TRBD1. This CDR3 is CASSPDRGAEKLFF. The CDR3 DNA follows: TGTGCCAGCAGCCCGGACAGGGGTGCTGAAAAACTGTTTTTT.